The rows below give T cell receptor beta chains drawn from one sample of a study of blood T cell repertoires in COVID-19. Some clones are missing from TCRdb's copy, which holds only in-frame ones; the method was immunoSEQ multiplex PCR. The sample includes about 190,000 clones, approximately 81% of them seen just once. What was sequenced was peripheral blood. The source is a woman older than 75 with acute or convalescent COVID-19. Each CDR3 is given with its conserved first and last residue. Fields, in order: V gene, J gene, D gene, clone size, CDR3 length, CDR3 protein, CDR3 DNA. A D gene is named only where the DNA matches it firmly. Rows give clone size only sometimes, using once, few, many, or a class for an expanded clone.

TRBV12-5	TRBJ2-5	.	.	15	CASGFPSTGTETQYF	TGTGCTAGTGGTTTCCCTTCGACAGGCACAGAGACCCAGTACTTC
TRBV5-1	TRBJ1-1	.	.	14	CASSYGGMNTEAFF	TGCGCCAGCAGCTATGGGGGCATGAACACTGAAGCTTTCTTT
TRBV19	TRBJ1-5	.	few	13	CASTSIYFQPQHF	TGTGCCAGTACCTCTATTTATTTTCAGCCCCAGCATTTT
TRBV5-5	TRBJ2-3	TRBD2	.	16	CASIPFGASGRETQYF	TGTGCCAGCATCCCCTTCGGGGCTAGCGGGAGGGAGACGCAGTATTTT
TRBV7-2	TRBJ2-1	TRBD2	.	17	CASSLGPTSPTYNEQFF	TGTGCCAGCAGCTTAGGTCCGACTAGCCCGACCTACAATGAGCAGTTCTTC
TRBV7-9	TRBJ2-2	.	few	14	CASSLLANTGELFF	TGTGCCAGCAGCTTACTTGCGAACACCGGGGAGCTGTTTTTT
TRBV13	TRBJ1-2	.	.	17	CASSLGSGPGTSYGYTF	TGTGCCAGCAGCTTAGGGTCCGGACCGGGAACCTCCTATGGCTACACCTTC
TRBV28	TRBJ1-1	TRBD1	once	15	CASYPWDREYTEAFF	TGTGCCAGCTACCCCTGGGACAGGGAATACACTGAAGCTTTCTTT
TRBV4-3	TRBJ2-1	TRBD1	few	14	CASEVDRGRDEQFF	TGCGCCAGCGAGGTGGACAGGGGGCGCGATGAGCAGTTCTTC
TRBV19	TRBJ1-1	.	.	15	CATRGPGGRNTEAFF	TGTGCCACCAGGGGCCCTGGGGGACGCAACACTGAAGCTTTCTTT
TRBV4-3	TRBJ2-1	TRBD2	.	16	CASSPSGTSHYNEQFF	TGCGCCAGCAGCCCCAGCGGGACTAGCCATTACAATGAGCAGTTCTTC
TRBV6-1	TRBJ2-7	.	.	13	CASSEAYISVQYF	TGTGCCAGCAGTGAAGCGTACATCTCCGTGCAGTACTTC
TRBV5-1	TRBJ2-1	TRBD2	.	14	CASHVTSGNNEQFF	TGCGCCAGCCATGTAACTAGCGGGAACAATGAGCAGTTCTTC
TRBV20-1	TRBJ2-1	TRBD2	.	15	CSASNAAGDSYEQFF	TGCAGTGCTAGTAATGCTGCGGGAGACTCGTATGAGCAGTTCTTC
TRBV4-2	TRBJ1-5	.	.	14	CASGSDIGNQPQHF	TGTGCCAGCGGCAGCGATATAGGCAATCAGCCCCAGCATTTT
TRBV7-3	TRBJ2-1	.	.	14	CASSLSIAYNEQFF	TGTGCCAGCAGCTTAAGTATAGCTTACAATGAGCAGTTCTTC
TRBV19	TRBJ2-7	TRBD1	.	14	CASSLTGRSYEQYF	TGTGCCAGTAGCCTGACAGGGCGCTCCTACGAGCAGTACTTC
TRBV30	TRBJ1-6	TRBD1	.	21	CAWSGEARGTVTSSYNSPLHF	TGTGCCTGGAGTGGTGAAGCCCGCGGGACAGTTACAAGCTCCTATAATTCACCCCTCCACTTT
TRBV5-1	TRBJ2-3	TRBD2	.	14	CASSGGELTDTQYF	TGCGCCAGCAGCGGGGGGGAGTTGACAGATACGCAGTATTTT
TRBV7-9	TRBJ1-2	TRBD1	.	16	CASSLWPEDRAYGYTF	TGTGCCAGCAGCTTATGGCCCGAGGACAGGGCCTATGGCTACACCTTC
TRBV29-1	TRBJ1-1	.	.	15	CSVGHRRGGNTEAFF	TGCAGCGTCGGACACCGAAGGGGTGGAAACACTGAAGCTTTCTTT
TRBV7-2	TRBJ2-5	.	.	15	CASSLSQGPVETQYF	TGTGCCAGCAGCTTGTCTCAGGGTCCGGTAGAGACCCAGTACTTC
TRBV7-9	TRBJ2-3	TRBD2	.	16	CASSFGTSGNTDTQYF	TGTGCCAGCAGCTTCGGGACTAGCGGGAACACAGATACGCAGTATTTT
TRBV5-6	TRBJ1-4	.	.	14	CASIDSATNEKLFF	TGTGCCAGCATCGACAGTGCAACTAATGAAAAACTGTTTTTT
TRBV12-3/TRBV12-4	TRBJ1-3	.	once	12	CASSEGEDTIYF	TGTGCCAGCAGCGAGGGAGAGGACACCATATATTTT
TRBV4-3	TRBJ1-5	.	.	13	CASSQDQYQPQHF	TGCGCCAGCAGCCAAGATCAGTATCAGCCCCAGCATTTT
TRBV18	TRBJ1-5	.	.	14	CASSPDRYNQPQHF	TGTGCCAGCTCACCAGACAGGTACAATCAGCCCCAGCATTTT
TRBV23-1	TRBJ2-3	.	.	16	CASSQSRDGGTDTQYF	TGCGCCAGCAGTCAATCTCGGGATGGTGGTACAGATACGCAGTATTTT
TRBV20-1	TRBJ2-7	.	.	14	CSASLGAGLNEQYF	TGCAGTGCTAGTTTGGGGGCGGGTCTCAACGAGCAGTACTTC
TRBV29-1	TRBJ1-1	TRBD1	.	14	CSVVGQGWVTEAFF	TGCAGCGTTGTGGGACAGGGGTGGGTCACTGAAGCTTTCTTT
TRBV19	TRBJ1-1	TRBD1	.	16	CASSPSDRGLRTEAFF	TGTGCCAGTAGTCCATCCGACAGGGGGCTGAGGACTGAAGCTTTCTTT
TRBV6-2/TRBV6-3	TRBJ2-1	TRBD1	.	14	CASSYYRGRFEQFF	TGTGCCAGCAGTTACTACAGGGGGCGGTTTGAGCAGTTCTTC
TRBV27	TRBJ2-7	.	.	14	CASSTSALISEQYF	TGTGCCAGCAGTACGTCCGCTCTAATATCCGAGCAGTACTTC
TRBV6-5	TRBJ2-1	.	.	14	CASSQRAWGDEQFF	TGTGCCAGCAGTCAGAGGGCTTGGGGGGATGAGCAGTTCTTC
TRBV2	TRBJ1-2	.	.	14	CASSADFRRYGYTF	TGTGCCAGCAGTGCCGATTTCAGGAGGTATGGCTACACCTTC
TRBV25-1	TRBJ2-1	TRBD2	.	17	CASQTTSGVKGYNEQFF	TGTGCCAGTCAGACGACTAGCGGGGTTAAGGGATACAATGAGCAGTTCTTC
TRBV19	TRBJ2-2	TRBD2	.	15	CASRSPSGNTGELFF	TGTGCCAGTAGATCGCCTAGCGGAAACACCGGGGAGCTGTTTTTT
TRBV18	TRBJ2-7	TRBD1	few	15	CASSPAGTGAYEQYF	TGTGCCAGCTCACCGGCTGGGACAGGCGCCTACGAGCAGTACTTC
TRBV5-6	TRBJ2-1	TRBD1	.	12	CASSVSGQGGFF	TGTGCCAGCAGCGTATCGGGACAGGGGGGTTTCTTC
TRBV9	TRBJ1-3	TRBD1	.	16	CASSVDGTGGRNTIYF	TGTGCCAGCAGCGTAGACGGGACAGGGGGCAGAAACACCATATATTTT
TRBV6-6	TRBJ2-5	.	once	12	CASSPTGETQYF	TGTGCCAGCAGCCCGACTGGAGAGACCCAGTACTTC
TRBV4-1	TRBJ2-1	TRBD1	once	15	CASSPGQGVGYEQFF	TGCGCCAGCAGCCCGGGACAGGGGGTGGGATACGAGCAGTTCTTC
TRBV7-9	TRBJ2-5	TRBD2	.	16	CASSYVRTSGQETQYF	TGTGCCAGCAGCTACGTAAGGACTAGCGGGCAAGAGACCCAGTACTTC
TRBV18	TRBJ2-7	.	.	13	CASSPPGAEGVYF	TGTGCCAGCTCACCCCCAGGGGCCGAGGGGGTTTACTTC
TRBV2	TRBJ1-2	.	once	15	CASRGTRGPRYGYTF	TGTGCCAGCAGAGGGACAAGGGGCCCTCGCTATGGCTACACCTTC
TRBV5-6	TRBJ1-2	.	.	15	CASSFSQGGNYGYTF	TGTGCCAGCAGTTTTTCCCAGGGAGGGAACTATGGCTACACCTTC
TRBV6-5	TRBJ1-6	TRBD1	.	14	CASSTGVVSSPLHF	TGTGCCAGCAGTACAGGGGTGGTCAGTTCACCCCTCCACTTT
TRBV7-2	TRBJ2-2	.	.	15	CASSPTSLGAGELFF	TGTGCCAGCAGCCCTACTAGCCTGGGTGCCGGGGAGCTGTTTTTT
TRBV2	TRBJ2-2	TRBD1	few	15	CASSSGTGNTGELFF	TGTGCCAGCAGTTCCGGGACAGGGAACACCGGGGAGCTGTTTTTT
TRBV28	TRBJ2-7	.	once	12	CASMGRSYEQYF	TGTGCCAGCATGGGCCGCAGCTACGAGCAGTACTTC
TRBV11-2	TRBJ2-1	.	.	17	CASSLKTDRLSYNEQFF	TGTGCCAGCAGCTTAAAAACTGACAGGCTATCCTACAATGAGCAGTTCTTC
TRBV28	TRBJ1-5	.	.	14	CASRPGSTNQPQHF	TGTGCCAGCAGGCCCGGGTCGACCAATCAGCCCCAGCATTTT
TRBV2	TRBJ1-2	.	few	14	CASAFGATNYGYTF	TGTGCCAGCGCCTTTGGGGCGACTAACTATGGCTACACCTTC
TRBV27	TRBJ2-3	.	.	13	CASSSQRLDTQYF	TGTGCCAGCAGTTCCCAGCGGTTAGATACGCAGTATTTT
TRBV18	TRBJ2-3	TRBD1	.	13	CASSRGQPDTQYF	TGTGCCAGCTCCCGGGGACAGCCAGATACGCAGTATTTT
TRBV3-1/TRBV3-2	TRBJ2-3	TRBD2	.	15	CASRGTSGSTDTQYF	TGTGCCAGCAGAGGAACTAGCGGGAGTACAGATACGCAGTATTTT
TRBV5-1	TRBJ1-2	TRBD1	.	15	CASSLSTGANYGYTF	TGCGCCAGCAGTTTGAGCACAGGGGCTAACTATGGCTACACCTTC